This TCR beta chain came from a study of Graves' ophthalmopathy and Graves' hyperthyroidism. CDR3 size: 15 residues. Germline V gene sequence: CDR1 SGHRS, CDR2 YFSETQ. The study amplified TCR beta CDR3 regions using RNA transcripts. In the first round, RT-PCR was carried out with HTBI primers, and a multiplex PCR formed the second round. TCRdb recomputed calls from the multiplex PCR reads with MiXCR, one row per CDR3 protein. The sample comprises about 39,000 distinct CDR3 sequences, 45% to 55% of which are singletons, and under 30% rests with the top ten. Concerning this clonotype: At one of its ends the junction is not consistent with the germline gene, which may arise from a read error.

Sample: peripheral blood. The sequence was collected from an adult woman with stable Graves' hyperthyroidism. V usage is TRBV5-1 and J usage is TRBJ2-5, with 11 bases lining up with TRBD2. Here the CDR3 DNA reads TGTGCCACCAGTGAACGACTAGCGGGAAGAGAGACCCAGTACTTC. Protein: CATSERLAGRETQYF.